This T cell receptor beta chain was identified in a study of PD-1 blockade in classical Hodgkin lymphoma. The CDR3 covers 16 residues. The germline V gene has CDR1 KGHSH and CDR2 LQKENI. Trimming left V 3 bases short and J 7 bases short, with 19 bases between. This sample's time point: cycle 4 day 1 (C4D1), after 6 weeks of nivolumab. Autologous stem cell transplantation was followed by relapse in every patient, and brentuximab vedotin exposure varied. Purified CD4+ T cells were obtained from thawed PBMCs through magnetic negative selection. Under best response, outcomes were complete response, partial response or progressive disease. Findings and caveats of the study: A significant rise in TCR diversity was seen by C4D1 for CD4+ cells but not for CD8+ cells. No one has yet defined what causes the repertoire differences, which may be disease activity or prior therapy. For complete responders, baseline diversity was comparable to that of newly diagnosed patients.

As regards this clone: The antigen is unknown.

This table comes from immunoSEQ multiplex PCR, and its TCRdb copy is limited to in-frame clones, with some not included. The sample contains about 30,000 clones, about 86% of which appear only once. The clonotype was recovered from a human donor with classical Hodgkin lymphoma. This rearrangement joins TRBV18 to TRBJ2-1, with D possibly TRBD2 on 6 matching bases. The sample in question was CD4+ T cells from blood, obtained before the fourth cycle of nivolumab. The CDR3 sequence: CASSPLTGSMGNEQFF. In DNA form, the CDR3 reads TGTGCCAGCTCACCCTTAACCGGGAGCATGGGGAATGAGCAGTTCTTC.